The TCR beta chain under discussion was sequenced for a study of blood T cells in healthy people across ages. Study background: About one barcoded TCR beta cDNA was captured per two T cells.

This CDR3 is built from 15 residues. V was cut by 5 bases and J by 3 bases, with 16 bases left in between. The V gene's germline CDR1 is SGHDN and CDR2 FVKESK. Then a second PCR, running roughly 7 to 12 cycles, was carried out with a sample-barcoded 5' primer and a J-beta primer mix. The study obtained at least 3 million CDR3-containing paired-end reads from every sample. One entry per CDR3 protein results from TCRdb running MiXCR on the 5' RACE reads. This sample carries some 1.7 million distinct CDR3 sequences, roughly 28% of them seen once, and the ten largest clones take 7.7%. Sample: blood. This chain connects TRBV14 to TRBJ1-2; a possible D gene is TRBD1 (5 bases). This TCR was sampled from a woman aged 25 to 39 in good health. CDR3 sequence (DNA): TGTGCCAGCAGCGCAGGCGTCGGGGGAGACTATGGCTACACCTTC. Translated: CASSAGVGGDYGYTF.